The clone carrying this T cell receptor (beta chain) was found many times. The data originate from a study of Graves' ophthalmopathy and Graves' hyperthyroidism. Investigators amplified TCR beta CDR3 regions from RNA transcripts. The first-round RT-PCR employed HTBI primers together with the Qiagen OneStep RT-PCR kit. A multiplex PCR was then performed as the second round. Via MiXCR, TCRdb re-called the multiplex PCR reads, giving one row per CDR3 protein. This table holds around 1,000,000 distinct CDR3 sequences, about 36% found once. Only newly diagnosed hyperthyroidism patients aged 18 to 65, with under 2 months' duration, were enrolled. Trimming shortened V by 5 bases and J by 4 bases, and 11 bases separated the two germline ends. CDR3 length: 13 amino acids. Germline V gene lookup returns CDR1 SGHAT and CDR2 FQNNGV.

The clonotype comes from an adult man with Graves' hyperthyroidism. This chain connects TRBV11-2 to TRBJ1-1; D not certain. The sample consisted of peripheral blood or thyroid tissue (not recorded which). The CDR3 region has the DNA TGTGCCAGCAGCCAATCCCTTGGCACTGAAGCTTTCTTT. Its protein is CASSQSLGTEAFF.